This T cell receptor beta chain came from a study of blood T cell repertoires in COVID-19. Study summary: From the United States, Italy and Spain came samples of acute and convalescent COVID-19.

The CDR3 is 15 residues long. Per germline, CDR1 SEHNR and CDR2 FQNEAQ (reference sequence). V trimming: 4 bases; J trimming: 8 bases; junction bases outside the gene matches: 10. Clones were read by immunoSEQ multiplex PCR, and TCRdb kept only the in-frame ones, dropping some. The table lists roughly 670,000 clones, more than 80% of them singletons, with roughly 0.25% in the top ten. The clonotype was recovered from a woman aged 18-29 years with acute or convalescent COVID-19. The chain carries TRBV7-9 and TRBJ1-4; 7 bases map to TRBD1. The sample taken for sequencing was peripheral blood. CDR3: CASSSPTGLREKLFF. DNA of the CDR3: TGTGCCAGCAGCTCCCCGACAGGGTTGAGGGAAAAACTGTTTTTT. Full variable domain (outside the CDR3, taken from reference TRBV7-9 and TRBJ1-4): DTGVSQNPRHKITKRGQNVTFRCDPISEHNRLYWYRQTLGQGPEFLTYFQNEAQLEKSRLLSDRFSAERPKGSFSTLEIQRTEQGDSAMYLCASSSPTGLREKLFFGSGTQLSVL.